This record covers a single T cell receptor beta chain. Its antigen is not identified. The CDR3 end lies 3 residues beyond the end of the read and is filled in from the germline J gene. These data belong to a study of T cells in women clearing cervical HPV infection. Whole-study context: Case blood was drawn a median approximately five months after lesion detection. Only a few women had HLA typing results available.

Data came from immunoSEQ multiplex PCR; TCRdb stores just in-frame clones and leaves some out. In total, the table holds tens of thousands of clones. The V end lost 1 base, the J end lost 3 bases, and 10 bases lay between the germline ends. The CDR3 length is 14 residues. Germline-derived CDR1 and CDR2 are SGHDT and YYEEEE. Findings and limits, study-wide: Cases and controls were distinguished at AUC roughly 0.83 by richness and V genes.

The chain uses TRBV5-6 and TRBJ1-1; unclear D gene. The clonotype was recovered from a woman between 18 and 75 years old with a cervical HPV16 infection that either progressed to CIN3+ or cleared (not recorded which). The source material was blood buffy coat. CDR3 amino acids: CASSLPGDDTEAFF. Incomplete CDR3 DNA: TGTGCCAGCAGCTTGCCGGGTGATGACACTGAA.